This TCR beta chain was obtained from a study of T-cell memory formation after mild COVID-19. J lost 4 bases, V lost 6 bases, and 3 bases had no gene match. The CDR3 spans 13 residues. MiXCR, applied by TCRdb to the 5' RACE reads, yields one record per CDR3 protein. The sample comprises 40,000 to 45,000 distinct CDR3 sequences, approximately 9.6% of which are singletons, and approximately 12% rests with the top ten. Study outcomes and limitations: Of the contracting clones, CD4+ ones lay mainly in CM and EM, and CD8+ ones in EMRA. Day 15 to 85 contractors were CD4/CD8 balanced; later expanders leaned CD4+. Day 37-peaking second-wave clones had unconfirmed SARS-CoV-2 specificity.

This clonotype was seen only a few times. The antigen is unknown. This chain uses TRBV12-3 or TRBV12-4 with TRBJ1-2, with TRBD1 identical over 9 bases. What was sequenced was PBMCs or a T cell subset sorted from them (not recorded which). The receptor was isolated from an adult woman who had mild COVID-19 (a few samples of this study predate the infection). Cell type and time point are not known. The CDR3 loop is CASSPGQGYGYTF. CDR3 bases: TGTGCCAGCAGCCCGGGACAGGGCTATGGCTACACCTTC.